These 26 T cell receptor beta chains were sequenced from one sample in a study of early T cells in non-severe SARS-CoV-2 infection. TCRdb independently ran MiXCR on the 5' RACE reads; one entry per CDR3 protein. The sample consists of about 54,000 distinct CDR3 sequences, about 6.1% of them appearing once. Here the sequenced sample was whole blood, taken at baseline. These receptor sequences come from an adult who was a healthcare worker with PCR-confirmed SARS-CoV-2 infection or an uninfected control (not recorded which).

This clonotype was found a few times. V usage is TRBV7-2 and J usage is TRBJ2-3; 7 bases agree with TRBD1. Per germline, CDR1 SGHTA and CDR2 FQGNSA. The junction had 2 bases not matched to a gene; V was cut back by 3 bases and J by 2 bases. This CDR3 is 14 amino acids long. CDR3 residues: CASSFEGATDTQYF. The CDR3 DNA reads TGTGCCAGCAGCTTCGAGGGGGCCACAGATACGCAGTATTTT.

This clonotype turned up a few times. V gene TRBV25-1 combines with J gene TRBJ1-2; 8 bases fit TRBD1. In germline, CDR1 is MGHDK, CDR2 SYGVNS. V shed 5 bases and J 5 bases; nucleotides not matched to a gene: 4. CDR3 size: 13 residues. The CDR3 region has the DNA TGTGCCAGCAGTAAGGACAGGGCGTATGGCTACACCTTC. Protein sequence: CASSKDRAYGYTF.

The rearrangement uses TRBV5-1 and TRBJ2-7; D perhaps matches TRBD2 (7 bases). Between the trimmed V and J ends, which lost 5 bases and 2 bases, there was a span of 17 bases. This CDR3 is 15 amino acids long. Germline V gene lookup returns CDR1 SGHRS and CDR2 YFSETQ. In DNA form, the CDR3 reads TGCGCCAGCAGTCCGGCGGGGGCGCCCACCTACGAGCAGTACTTC. Amino acid sequence: CASSPAGAPTYEQYF.

This clonotype was seen only a few times. The chain couples TRBV7-9 to TRBJ1-4, with a possible D match to TRBD1 (5 bases). The V gene lost 5 bases and the J gene lost 7 bases, with 14 bases spanning the gap. The germline gives CDR1 SEHNR, CDR2 FQNEAQ (reference sequence). The CDR3 is 14 residues long. CDR3 sequence (DNA): TGTGCCAGCAGCCGTCTAGGGGCTGGTGAAAAACTGTTTTTT. Its protein is CASSRLGAGEKLFF.

This clonotype occurred a few times. The chain combines TRBV20-1 with TRBJ2-5; D ambiguous. V lost 3 bases, J lost 7 bases, and 6 bases lay in between. The CDR3 has 10 amino acids. Germline V gives CDR1 DFQATT, CDR2 SNEGSKA (reference sequence). CDR3 DNA: TGCAGTGCTAGTCGAGGGACCCAGTACTTC. Translating gives CSASRGTQYF.

This clonotype was seen repeatedly, ten times or more. The CDR3 here is CASSPSTGGLPNYGYTF. The CDR3, as DNA: TGCGCCAGCAGCCCTTCGACAGGGGGACTGCCTAACTATGGCTACACCTTC. The J gene is TRBJ1-2, the V gene TRBV5-1, with 9 bases identical to TRBD1. Trimming at V came to 4 bases and at J to 0 bases, leaving 10 bases not matched to a gene. The CDR3 runs to 17 residues. Germline assignment: CDR1 SGHRS and CDR2 YFSETQ.

This clonotype came up many times. The genes are TRBV7-9 and TRBJ2-5, with D hard to call. The CDR3 is 14 residues long. Germline values: CDR1 SEHNR, CDR2 FQNEAQ (reference sequence). V lost 5 bases, J lost 2 bases, and 12 bases lay in between. CDR3 amino acids: CASSGVGSQETQYF. The CDR3 DNA reads TGTGCCAGCAGCGGGGTGGGCTCGCAAGAGACCCAGTACTTC.

In this sample, this clonotype turned up many times. The rearrangement uses TRBV29-1 and TRBJ1-1; maybe TRBD1 (5 bases). This CDR3 has 15 residues. The germline gives CDR1 SQVTM, CDR2 ANQGSEA. V gave up 6 bases and J gave up 0 bases, with 17 bases separating them. CDR3 sequence: CSVRGGWGMNTEAFF. CDR3 nucleotide sequence: TGCAGCGTGAGGGGAGGGTGGGGTATGAACACTGAAGCTTTCTTT.

In its sample, this clonotype was seen many times. The chain joins TRBV12-3 or TRBV12-4 to TRBJ2-3; possibly TRBD2 for D (6 bases). V was shortened by 5 bases and J by 9 bases, with 15 bases between the two germline ends. This CDR3 contains 13 residues. The CDR3 here is CASSGTPSTTQYF. The CDR3 bases are TGTGCCAGCAGTGGGACTCCCTCTACAACGCAGTATTTT.

This clonotype has a count of ten or more. This chain uses TRBV19 with TRBJ1-2; possible D gene TRBD1, 6 bases. The CDR3 extends over 13 amino acids. Per germline, CDR1 LNHDA and CDR2 SQIVND (reference sequence). Trimming shortened V by 9 bases and J by 3 bases, and 14 bases separated the two germline ends. CDR3 in DNA: TGTGCCAGCCGGGCTCCAGGGGACTATGGCTACACCTTC. Residues: CASRAPGDYGYTF.

This clonotype was seen a handful of times. CDR3 nucleotide sequence: TGTGCCAGCAGCTTAGGCCAGGGGGGCGAGCAGTACTTC. It specifies CASSLGQGGEQYF. The chain carries TRBV7-2 and TRBJ2-7, with D tentatively TRBD1 (7 bases). CDR1 and CDR2 (germline): SGHTA, FQGNSA. Trimming removed 1 base at V and 6 bases at J, with 10 bases between. The CDR3 totals 13 residues.

The chain has TRBV20-1 and TRBJ2-1; the D gene is possibly TRBD2 (5 bases). The CDR3 loop spans 14 amino acids. V was pared by 5 bases and J by 10 bases, with 21 bases between. From germline, CDR1 is DFQATT and CDR2 SNEGSKA (reference sequence). The CDR3 region is CSAPTSPALGEQFF. CDR3 in DNA: TGCAGTGCTCCTACTAGTCCCGCCTTGGGGGAGCAGTTCTTC.

The chain recombines TRBV18 with TRBJ1-4; 8 bases line up with TRBD1. There are 16 residues in the CDR3. Trimming took 4 bases from V and 5 from J; bases not matched to a gene: 9. The germline V gene has CDR1 KGHSH and CDR2 LQKENI. The CDR3 coding sequence is TGTGCCAGCTCACAATCAATCGGACAGGGAAATGAAAAACTGTTTTTT. It is translated as CASSQSIGQGNEKLFF.

This clonotype was found many times. The chain uses TRBV7-6 and TRBJ2-3, with 7 bases matching TRBD2. Losses at the gene ends were 1 base for V and 3 bases for J; bases not matched to a gene: 10. The germline gives CDR1 SGHVS, CDR2 FNYEAQ. This CDR3 is 17 amino acids long. The CDR3 region has the DNA TGTGCCAGCAGCTTAGGCCTTCGGGAGGTGCGGACAGATACGCAGTATTTT. Translating it yields CASSLGLREVRTDTQYF.

This clonotype was seen ten or more times. This sequence joins TRBV6-2 or TRBV6-3 and TRBJ2-3, with no clear D. The CDR3 runs to 17 residues. Trimming shortened V by 2 bases and J by 2 bases, and 17 bases separated the two germline ends. Germline CDR1 is MNHEY and CDR2 is SVGEGT. CDR3 protein: CASSYDLALTNTDTQYF. In nucleotides, the CDR3 is TGTGCCAGCAGTTACGACCTGGCTCTCACAAACACAGATACGCAGTATTTT.

This clonotype was detected ten times or more. This chain links TRBV6-1 with TRBJ2-5; D gene unclear. CDR3 length: 12 amino acids. V lost 7 bases and J 1 base, leaving 7 bases between the germline ends. The germline V gene has CDR1 MNHNS and CDR2 SASEGT. The CDR3 DNA sequence: TGTGCCAGCACCTACTTCCAAGAGACCCAGTACTTC. Amino acid sequence: CASTYFQETQYF.

This clonotype was counted at least ten times. This chain connects TRBV4-2 to TRBJ2-2; D remains unclear. CDR1 LGHNA and CDR2 YNFKEQ come from the germline V gene. The CDR3 has 13 residues. V was trimmed by 0 bases and J by 6 bases, leaving 5 bases between them. The CDR3 DNA sequence: TGTGCCAGCAGCCAAGATGATTCCGGGGAGCTGTTTTTT. Translation gives CASSQDDSGELFF.

This clonotype was observed at least ten times. The chain has TRBV7-2 and TRBJ1-5; 8 positions match TRBD1. V lost 5 bases and J lost 4; bases outside the gene matches: 7. Germline assignment: CDR1 SGHTA and CDR2 FQGNSA. CDR3 size: 15 residues. The CDR3, as DNA: TGTGCCAGCAGCCTTTGGACAGGGTTGAATCAGCCCCAGCATTTT. Its translation is CASSLWTGLNQPQHF. The full variable domain, in which reference TRBV7-2 and TRBJ1-5 provide the parts outside the CDR3, is GAGVSQSPSNKVTEKGKDVELRCDPISGHTALYWYRQSLGQGLEFLIYFQGNSAPDKSGLPSDRFSAERTGGSVSTLTIQRTQQEDSAVYLCASSLWTGLNQPQHFGDGTRLSIL.

Ten or more counts support this clonotype. The CDR3 spells CASSPGRGANVLTF. DNA for the CDR3: TGTGCCAGCTCACCTGGACGAGGGGCCAACGTCCTGACTTTC. The rearrangement joins TRBV18 to TRBJ2-6; D gene unclear. Trimming cost V 3 bases and J 4 bases, with 7 bases left between them. This CDR3 region has 14 residues. Germline loops: CDR1 KGHSH, CDR2 LQKENI.

This clonotype was seen a handful of times. The chain links TRBV7-3 to TRBJ2-7, with a possible D match to TRBD1 (7 bases). The germline V and J ends were trimmed by 1 base and 6 bases, with 13 bases remaining between them. CDR1 SGHTA and CDR2 FQGTGA come from the germline V gene. The CDR3 loop spans 14 amino acids. CDR3 DNA sequence: TGTGCCAGCAGCTTAAGATCGGGGGACAGCGAGCAGTACTTC. This codes for CASSLRSGDSEQYF.

This clonotype was seen repeatedly, ten times or more. This chain joins TRBV7-6 and TRBJ2-7, with D possibly called TRBD1 or TRBD2 (5 bases each). The CDR3 has 16 amino acids. Per germline, CDR1 SGHVS and CDR2 FNYEAQ. Trimming removed 1 base at V and 6 bases at J, with 19 bases between. CDR3 loop: CASSLVPTDGGREQYF. The DNA for the CDR3 is TGTGCCAGCAGCTTAGTACCGACAGATGGGGGACGCGAGCAGTACTTC.

This clonotype was seen many times. J is TRBJ1-3 and V is TRBV29-1; D call uncertain. Germline V gene sequence: CDR1 SQVTM, CDR2 ANQGSEA. The CDR3 has 14 residues. With 3 bases removed from V and 3 bases from J, the gap between germline ends came to 12 bases. The CDR3 region is CSVEEGPHGNTIYF. The CDR3 nucleotides are TGCAGCGTTGAGGAGGGTCCACATGGAAACACCATATATTTT. Supplemented by reference TRBV29-1 and TRBJ1-3, the full variable domain reads SAVISQKPSRDICQRGTSLTIQCQVDSQVTMMFWYRQQPGQSLTLIATANQGSEATYESGFVIDKFPISRPNLTFSTLTVSNMSPEDSSIYLCSVEEGPHGNTIYFGEGSWLTVV.

The chain has TRBV6-5 and TRBJ2-7; D may be TRBD1 (6 bases). CDR3 length: 15 amino acids. CDR1 is MNHEY and CDR2 is SVGAGI in the germline V gene. V lost 5 bases and J 5 bases, leaving 19 bases between the germline ends. CDR3 nucleotide sequence: TGTGCCAGCAGTGACGGGCAGGGGAGTTTCCACGAGCAGTACTTC. Translating it yields CASSDGQGSFHEQYF.

This clonotype was seen many times. The J gene is TRBJ1-4, the V gene TRBV4-3; weak D call: TRBD1 (6 bases). The germline gives CDR1 LGHNA, CDR2 YSLEER. The CDR3 length is 16 residues. V was shortened by 4 bases and J by 6 bases, with 18 bases between the two germline ends. CDR3 sequence reads: CASSRITGIGDEKLFF. The DNA for the CDR3 is TGCGCCAGCAGCCGAATCACAGGGATTGGGGATGAAAAACTGTTTTTT.

This clonotype was detected ten times or more. The gene calls are TRBV9 and TRBJ1-2; 11 bases match TRBD1. This CDR3 comprises 15 residues. With V trimmed by 4 bases and J by 3 bases, 5 bases remained unmatched. Looked up from germline, CDR1 is SGDLS and CDR2 is YYNGEE. CDR3 bases: TGTGCCAGCAGCCCAATGGGACAGGGGGACTATGGCTACACCTTC. Encoded protein: CASSPMGQGDYGYTF.

This clonotype was seen repeatedly, ten times or more. The chain uses TRBV7-9 and TRBJ2-5; no definite D call. The germline V and J ends were trimmed by 5 bases and 5 bases, with 15 bases remaining between them. The CDR3 consists of 14 residues. Germline CDR1 reads SEHNR; CDR2 reads FQNEAQ (reference sequence). CDR3 loop: CASSPNGQPETQYF. CDR3 nucleotide sequence: TGTGCCAGCAGCCCCAACGGGCAGCCGGAGACCCAGTACTTC.